This is a list of T cell receptor beta chains from one sample in a study of cytomegalovirus exposure and HLA in healthy donors. Some clones are missing from TCRdb's copy, which holds only in-frame ones; the method was immunoSEQ multiplex PCR. The table records about 120,000 clones, around three quarters of them present only once. Sequences were obtained from PBMCs. These receptors all come from a man aged 25-40 years in good health and CMV-seropositive. Each CDR3 is given with its conserved first and last residue. D genes are given only for firm matches. Expanded clones get a size class; other rows say once, few or many, or leave the size out.

D	V	size	J	CDR3	DNA
NA	TRBV14	NA	TRBJ1-2	CASSLGRSSGYTF	TGTGCCAGCAGCCTCGGGAGGTCTAGTGGCTACACCTTC
NA	TRBV11-3	few	TRBJ2-1	CASSWVSGDNEQFF	TGTGCCAGCAGCTGGGTTTCGGGGGACAATGAGCAGTTCTTC
NA	TRBV6-5	NA	TRBJ1-2	CASSNRDGYTF	TGTGCCAGCAGTAACAGGGATGGCTACACCTTC
TRBD1	TRBV28	NA	TRBJ1-5	CASSRSTGGRQPQHF	TGTGCCAGCAGTCGATCTACAGGGGGCCGGCAGCCCCAGCATTTT
TRBD1	TRBV9	NA	TRBJ1-2	CASSVGVGGLNYGYTF	TGTGCCAGCAGCGTAGGGGTAGGGGGCCTTAACTATGGCTACACCTTC
NA	TRBV4-2	few	TRBJ2-5	CASSISGRGKTQYF	TGTGCCAGCAGCATCAGTGGGAGAGGAAAGACCCAGTACTTC
NA	TRBV11-3	NA	TRBJ2-2	CASSLAASRNTGELFF	TGTGCCAGCAGCTTAGCGGCTAGCAGGAACACCGGGGAGCTGTTTTTT
TRBD1	TRBV7-9	NA	TRBJ1-1	CASSLDQGAQTEAFF	TGTGCCAGCAGCTTAGACCAGGGGGCACAAACTGAAGCTTTCTTT
TRBD1	TRBV4-3	NA	TRBJ2-7	CASSQDDRGNEQYF	TGCGCCAGCAGCCAAGACGACAGGGGCAACGAGCAGTACTTC
NA	TRBV2	NA	TRBJ1-5	CASSVLPNQPQHF	TGTGCCAGCAGTGTACTACCCAATCAGCCCCAGCATTTT
NA	TRBV7-9	NA	TRBJ1-6	CASSLNSYNSPLHF	TGTGCCAGCAGCTTAAACAGTTATAATTCACCCCTCCACTTT
NA	TRBV14	NA	TRBJ1-2	CASSRQRKDSPTF	TGTGCCAGCAGCCGCCAGCGGAAGGACAGCCCAACCTTC
TRBD1	TRBV10-3	NA	TRBJ2-7	CATRRGLQEQYF	TGTGCCACCCGCAGGGGGCTTCAAGAGCAGTACTTC
NA	TRBV5-6	few	TRBJ1-1	CASSSLREMNTEAFF	TGTGCCAGCAGCAGTCTTCGGGAGATGAACACTGAAGCTTTCTTT
NA	TRBV5-4	NA	TRBJ2-7	CASSNKAYEQYF	TGTGCCAGCAGTAACAAAGCCTACGAGCAGTACTTC
TRBD2	TRBV7-7	few	TRBJ2-5	CASSPGLAGGPGETQYF	TGTGCTAGCAGCCCCGGACTAGCGGGGGGGCCGGGAGAGACCCAGTACTTC
TRBD1	TRBV6-4	NA	TRBJ2-3	CASSDFAGQGRDTQYF	TGTGCCAGCAGTGACTTCGCGGGACAGGGTCGGGATACGCAGTATTTT
NA	TRBV13	NA	TRBJ2-1	CASSPGDGLYNEQFF	TGTGCCAGCAGCCCGGGGGACGGACTATACAATGAGCAGTTCTTC
TRBD1	TRBV7-9	NA	TRBJ2-7	CASSMTGARLENEQYF	TGTGCCAGCAGCATGACAGGGGCCCGCTTGGAGAACGAGCAGTACTTC
TRBD2	TRBV6-6	NA	TRBJ2-1	CASSSGTTEQFF	TGTGCCAGCAGTAGCGGGACTACCGAGCAGTTCTTC
NA	TRBV5-5	NA	TRBJ2-1	CASSLAIGSSYNEQFF	TGTGCCAGCAGCTTGGCCATCGGGAGCTCCTACAATGAGCAGTTCTTC
TRBD1	TRBV29-1	NA	TRBJ2-1	CSADRDRGDYNEQFF	TGCAGCGCTGACCGGGACAGGGGAGATTACAATGAGCAGTTCTTC
NA	TRBV5-4	NA	TRBJ1-6	CASSLLVTGSPLHF	TGTGCCAGCAGCTTGTTAGTGACGGGTTCACCCCTCCACTTT
TRBD1	TRBV4-1	once	TRBJ1-2	CASSQGAGTGNFGYTF	TGCGCCAGCAGCCAAGGGGCCGGGACAGGGAATTTCGGCTACACCTTC
NA	TRBV5-1	NA	TRBJ2-1	CASSLEPPQYNEQFF	TGCGCCAGCAGCTTGGAGCCCCCTCAATACAATGAGCAGTTCTTC
NA	TRBV10-3	NA	TRBJ1-6	CAIQTPSGNSPLHF	TGTGCCATCCAAACCCCTTCCGGGAATTCACCCCTCCACTTT
TRBD2	TRBV6-5	NA	TRBJ2-3	CASSKWGLAGVYF	TGTGCCAGCAGTAAATGGGGACTAGCGGGGGTGTATTTT
TRBD2	TRBV5-1	once	TRBJ2-7	CASSLKLAGYEQYF	TGCGCCAGCAGCTTGAAACTAGCGGGGTACGAGCAGTACTTC
NA	TRBV25-1	few	TRBJ2-5	CASSVGQQETQYF	TGTGCCAGCAGTGTTGGACAGCAAGAGACCCAGTACTTC
NA	TRBV5-5	NA	TRBJ1-1	CASSFSLPLEAFF	TGTGCCAGCAGCTTTTCCCTTCCCCTTGAAGCTTTCTTT
NA	TRBV6-5	NA	TRBJ1-2	CASSLLRGYGYTF	TGTGCCAGCAGCCTACTCAGGGGCTATGGCTACACCTTC
NA	TRBV30	NA	TRBJ2-1	CAWSGLNNEQFF	TGTGCCTGGAGTGGACTAAACAATGAGCAGTTCTTC
NA	TRBV18	NA	TRBJ1-1	CASSPFTRGKALDTEAFF	TGTGCCAGCTCACCCTTCACCAGAGGGAAGGCCCTTGACACTGAAGCTTTCTTT
TRBD1	TRBV4-1	NA	TRBJ1-3	CASSQGDRIGNTIYF	TGCGCCAGCAGCCAAGGGGACAGGATTGGAAACACCATATATTTT